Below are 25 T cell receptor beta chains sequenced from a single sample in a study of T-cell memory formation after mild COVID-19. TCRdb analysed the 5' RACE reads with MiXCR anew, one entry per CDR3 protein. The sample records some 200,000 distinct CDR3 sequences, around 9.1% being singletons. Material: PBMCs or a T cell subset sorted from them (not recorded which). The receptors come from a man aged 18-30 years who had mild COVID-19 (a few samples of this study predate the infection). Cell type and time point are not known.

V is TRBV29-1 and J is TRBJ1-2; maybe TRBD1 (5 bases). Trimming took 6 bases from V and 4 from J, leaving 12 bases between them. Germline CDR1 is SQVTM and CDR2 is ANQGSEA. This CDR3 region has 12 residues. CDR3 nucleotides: TGCAGCGTCTCATGGGGCTCCTATGGCTACACCTTC. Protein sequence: CSVSWGSYGYTF.

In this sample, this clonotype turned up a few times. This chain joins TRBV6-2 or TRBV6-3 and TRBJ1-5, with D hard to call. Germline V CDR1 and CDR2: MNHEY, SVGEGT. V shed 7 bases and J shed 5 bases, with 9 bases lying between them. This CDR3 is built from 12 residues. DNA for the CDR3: TGTGCCAGCAAAAATAGGGATCAGCCCCAGCATTTT. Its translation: CASKNRDQPQHF.

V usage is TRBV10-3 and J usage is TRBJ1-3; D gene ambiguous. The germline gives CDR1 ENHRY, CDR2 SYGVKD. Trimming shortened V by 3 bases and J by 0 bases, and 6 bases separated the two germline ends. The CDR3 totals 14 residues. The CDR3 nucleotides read TGTGCCATCAGTGACGAGCTCTCTGGAAACACCATATATTTT. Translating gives CAISDELSGNTIYF.

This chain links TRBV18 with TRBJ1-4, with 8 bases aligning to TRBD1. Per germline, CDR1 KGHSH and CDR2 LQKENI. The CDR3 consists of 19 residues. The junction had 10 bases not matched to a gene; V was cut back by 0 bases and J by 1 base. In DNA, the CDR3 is TGTGCCAGCTCACCACCGAGGCAGGGGGCCCTAAGAACTAATGAAAAACTGTTTTTT. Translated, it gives CASSPPRQGALRTNEKLFF.

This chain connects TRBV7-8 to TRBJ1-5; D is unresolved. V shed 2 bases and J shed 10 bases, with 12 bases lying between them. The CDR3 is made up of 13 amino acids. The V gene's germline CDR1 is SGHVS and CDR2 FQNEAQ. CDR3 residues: CASSLTLASPQHF. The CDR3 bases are TGTGCCAGCAGCTTAACTTTGGCATCCCCCCAGCATTTT.

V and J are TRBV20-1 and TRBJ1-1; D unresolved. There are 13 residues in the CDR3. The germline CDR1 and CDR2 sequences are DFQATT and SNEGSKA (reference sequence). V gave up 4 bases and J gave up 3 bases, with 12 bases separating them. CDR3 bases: TGCAGTGCTAATCTACCTCGAGACACTGAAGCTTTCTTT. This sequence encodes CSANLPRDTEAFF.

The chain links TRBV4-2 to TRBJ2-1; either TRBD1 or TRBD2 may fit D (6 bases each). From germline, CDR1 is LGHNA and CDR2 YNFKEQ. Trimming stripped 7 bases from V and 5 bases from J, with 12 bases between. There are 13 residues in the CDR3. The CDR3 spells CASNDRTNNEQFF. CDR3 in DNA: TGTGCCAGCAACGACAGGACTAACAATGAGCAGTTCTTC.

This CDR3 is CASSPFGGGSTDTQYF. The CDR3 region has the DNA TGTGCCAGCAGCCCATTTGGCGGGGGGAGCACAGATACGCAGTATTTT. The genes are TRBV7-2 and TRBJ2-3; 8 bases are shared with TRBD2. The trim removed 5 bases at V and 0 bases at J, leaving 7 bases unmatched. The germline CDR1 and CDR2 sequences are SGHTA and FQGNSA. CDR3 size: 16 residues.

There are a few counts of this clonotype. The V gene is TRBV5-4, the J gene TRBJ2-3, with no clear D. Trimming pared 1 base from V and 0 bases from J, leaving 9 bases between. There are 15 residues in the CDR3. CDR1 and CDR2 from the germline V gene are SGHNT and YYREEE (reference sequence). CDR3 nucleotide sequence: TGTGCCAGCAGCTTGAGCATGTCTAGCACAGATACGCAGTATTTT. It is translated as CASSLSMSSTDTQYF. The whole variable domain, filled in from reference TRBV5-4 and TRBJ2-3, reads ETGVTQSPTHLIKTRGQQVTLRCSSQSGHNTVSWYQQALGQGPQFIFQYYREEENGRGNFPPRFSGLQFPNYSSELNVNALELDDSALYLCASSLSMSSTDTQYFGPGTRLTVL.

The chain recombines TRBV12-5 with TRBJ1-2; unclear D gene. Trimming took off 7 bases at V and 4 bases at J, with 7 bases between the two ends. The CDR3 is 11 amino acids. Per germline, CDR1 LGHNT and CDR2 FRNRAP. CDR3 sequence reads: CASARGYGYTF. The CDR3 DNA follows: TGTGCTAGTGCCCGGGGCTATGGCTACACCTTC.

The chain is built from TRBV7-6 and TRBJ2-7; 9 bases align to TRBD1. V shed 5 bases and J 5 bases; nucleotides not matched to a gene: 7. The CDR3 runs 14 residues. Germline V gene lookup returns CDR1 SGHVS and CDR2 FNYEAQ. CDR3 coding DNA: TGTGCCAGCAGCCTGGGACAGGGTGTGCACGAGCAGTACTTC. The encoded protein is CASSLGQGVHEQYF. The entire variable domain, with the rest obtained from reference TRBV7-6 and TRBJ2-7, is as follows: GAGVSQSPRYKVTKRGQDVALRCDPISGHVSLYWYRQALGQGPEFLTYFNYEAQQDKSGLPNDRFSAERPEGSISTLTIQRTEQRDSAMYRCASSLGQGVHEQYFGPGTRLTVT.

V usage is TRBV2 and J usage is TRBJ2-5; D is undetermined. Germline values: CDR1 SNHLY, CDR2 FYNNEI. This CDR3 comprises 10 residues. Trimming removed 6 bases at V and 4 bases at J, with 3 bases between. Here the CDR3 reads CASRIETQYF. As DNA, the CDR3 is TGTGCCAGCAGGATAGAGACCCAGTACTTC. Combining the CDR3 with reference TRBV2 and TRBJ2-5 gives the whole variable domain EPEVTQTPSHQVTQMGQEVILRCVPISNHLYFYWYRQILGQKVEFLVSFYNNEISEKSEIFDDQFSVERPDGSNFTLKIRSTKLEDSAMYFCASRIETQYFGPGTRLLVL.

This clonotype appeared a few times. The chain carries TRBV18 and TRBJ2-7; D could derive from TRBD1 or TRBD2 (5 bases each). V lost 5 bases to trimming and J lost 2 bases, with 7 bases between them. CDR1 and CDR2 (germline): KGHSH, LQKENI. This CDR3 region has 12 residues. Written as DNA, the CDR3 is TGTGCCAGCTCAGGGGACGCCTACGAGCAGTACTTC. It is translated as CASSGDAYEQYF.

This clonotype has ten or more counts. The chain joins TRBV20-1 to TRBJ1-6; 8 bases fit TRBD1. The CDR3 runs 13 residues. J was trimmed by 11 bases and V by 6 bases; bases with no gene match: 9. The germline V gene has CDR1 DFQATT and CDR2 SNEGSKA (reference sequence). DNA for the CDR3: TGCAGTGCGAAGCCGGGACAGGACACACCCCTCCACTTT. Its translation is CSAKPGQDTPLHF.

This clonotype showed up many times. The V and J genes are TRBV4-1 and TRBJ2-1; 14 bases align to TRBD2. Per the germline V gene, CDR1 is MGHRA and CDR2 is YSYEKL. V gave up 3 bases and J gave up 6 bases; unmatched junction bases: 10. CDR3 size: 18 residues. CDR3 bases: TGCGCCAGCAGCCAGCTCGACCTCGGACTAGCGGGGGGCAATGAGCAGTTCTTC. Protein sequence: CASSQLDLGLAGGNEQFF.

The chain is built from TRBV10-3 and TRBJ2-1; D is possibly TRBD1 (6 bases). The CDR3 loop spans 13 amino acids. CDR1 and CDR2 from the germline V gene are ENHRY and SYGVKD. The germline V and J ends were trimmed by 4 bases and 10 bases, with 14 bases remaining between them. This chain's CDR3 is CAISAQGEGEQFF. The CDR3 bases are TGTGCCATCAGTGCACAGGGCGAGGGGGAGCAGTTCTTC.

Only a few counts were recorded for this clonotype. CDR3 nucleotides: TGTGCCAGCTCAGGACAGGGGGAAACTGAAGCTTTCTTT. As protein: CASSGQGETEAFF. The chain is built from TRBV18 and TRBJ1-1, with 10 nucleotides matching TRBD1. V trimming: 5 bases; J trimming: 5 bases; junction bases outside the gene matches: 2. The germline V gene has CDR1 KGHSH and CDR2 LQKENI. The CDR3 spans 13 residues.

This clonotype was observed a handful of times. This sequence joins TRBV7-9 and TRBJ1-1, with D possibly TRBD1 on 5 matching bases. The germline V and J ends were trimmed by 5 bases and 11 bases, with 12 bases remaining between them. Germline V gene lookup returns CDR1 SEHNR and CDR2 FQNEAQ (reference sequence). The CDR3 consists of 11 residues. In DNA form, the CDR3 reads TGTGCCAGCAGCGCCCGAGAGGGGGCTTTCTTT. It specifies CASSAREGAFF.

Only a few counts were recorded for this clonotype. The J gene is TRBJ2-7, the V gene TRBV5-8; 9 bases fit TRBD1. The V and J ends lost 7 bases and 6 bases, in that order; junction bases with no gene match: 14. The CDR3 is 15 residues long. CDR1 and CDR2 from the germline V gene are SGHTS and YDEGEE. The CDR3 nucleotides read TGTGCCAGCTCCAGGGCATCCGGGACAGGGTTCGAGCAGTACGTC. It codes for CASSRASGTGFEQYV.

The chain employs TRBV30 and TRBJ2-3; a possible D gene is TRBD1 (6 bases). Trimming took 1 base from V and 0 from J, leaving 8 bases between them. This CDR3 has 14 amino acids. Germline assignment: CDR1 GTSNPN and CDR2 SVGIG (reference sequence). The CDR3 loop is CAWSGTGSTDTQYF. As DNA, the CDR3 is TGTGCCTGGAGTGGAACAGGGAGCACAGATACGCAGTATTTT.

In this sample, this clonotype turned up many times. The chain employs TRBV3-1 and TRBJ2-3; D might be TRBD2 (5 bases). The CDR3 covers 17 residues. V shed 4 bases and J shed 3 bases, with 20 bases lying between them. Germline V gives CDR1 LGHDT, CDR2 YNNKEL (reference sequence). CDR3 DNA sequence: TGTGCCAGCAGCCCGAAAGAGTCTCGGGGTCGGACAGATACGCAGTATTTT. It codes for CASSPKESRGRTDTQYF.

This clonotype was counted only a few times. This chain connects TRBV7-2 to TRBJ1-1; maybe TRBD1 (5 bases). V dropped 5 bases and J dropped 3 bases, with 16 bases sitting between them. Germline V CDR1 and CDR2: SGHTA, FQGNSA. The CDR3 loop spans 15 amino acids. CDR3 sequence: CASSPMGGVDTEAFF. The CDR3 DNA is TGTGCCAGCAGCCCGATGGGGGGAGTTGACACTGAAGCTTTCTTT.

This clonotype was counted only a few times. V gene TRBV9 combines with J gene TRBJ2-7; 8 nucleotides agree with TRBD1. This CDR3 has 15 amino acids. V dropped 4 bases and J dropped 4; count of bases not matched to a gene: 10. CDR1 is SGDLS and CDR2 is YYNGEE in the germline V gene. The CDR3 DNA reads TGTGCCAGCAGCCCGAGGGGGCAGGGGGCATACGAGCAGTACTTC. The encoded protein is CASSPRGQGAYEQYF. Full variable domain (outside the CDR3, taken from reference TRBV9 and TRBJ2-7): DSGVTQTPKHLITATGQRVTLRCSPRSGDLSVYWYQQSLDQGLQFLIQYYNGEERAKGNILERFSAQQFPDLHSELNLSSLELGDSALYFCASSPRGQGAYEQYFGPGTRLTVT.

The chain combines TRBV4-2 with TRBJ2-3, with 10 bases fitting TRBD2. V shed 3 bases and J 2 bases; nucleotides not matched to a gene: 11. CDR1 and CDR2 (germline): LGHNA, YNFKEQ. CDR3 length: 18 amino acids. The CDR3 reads CASSQIISGGTSTDTQYF. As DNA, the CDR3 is TGTGCCAGCAGCCAGATTATTAGCGGGGGGACCTCCACAGATACGCAGTATTTT.

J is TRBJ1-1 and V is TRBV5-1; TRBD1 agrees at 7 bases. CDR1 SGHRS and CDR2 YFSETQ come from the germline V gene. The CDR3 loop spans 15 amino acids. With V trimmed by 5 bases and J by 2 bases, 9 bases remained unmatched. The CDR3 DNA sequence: TGCGCCAGCAGGGAGTTAGGGACAGTTAACACTGAAGCTTTCTTT. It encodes CASRELGTVNTEAFF.